These 8 T cell receptor beta chains share one sample of origin, sequenced in a study of shared clonotypes between healthy human individuals. TCRdb keeps only in-frame clones here, not all; method: immunoSEQ multiplex PCR. The sample yields 2 million to 3 million clones, roughly 93% seen once. Sequenced material: naive CD4+ T cells from PBMCs. Subset noted: CD45RA+ positively selected. Source of these receptors: a man aged 18-30 years in good health. Some clones in this sample may be carry-over from other donors' samples.

This clone was found once. The CDR3 DNA is TGTGCCAGCTCACCACTGACAGGGATCACAGATACGCAGTATTTT. This sequence encodes CASSPLTGITDTQYF. The gene calls are TRBV18 and TRBJ2-3, with 7 bases fitting TRBD1. Germline-derived CDR1 and CDR2 are KGHSH and LQKENI. The V gene end was trimmed by 1 base and the J gene end by 2 bases; junction bases not matched to a gene: 3. This CDR3 has 15 amino acids.

V gene TRBV6-1 combines with J gene TRBJ2-2, with D unresolved. This CDR3 region has 14 residues. Trimming cost V 6 bases and J 0 bases, with 8 bases left between them. CDR1 and CDR2 (germline): MNHNS, SASEGT. The CDR3 protein is CASREVANTGELFF. The CDR3 DNA sequence: TGTGCCAGCAGAGAGGTAGCGAACACCGGGGAGCTGTTTTTT.

This clone was counted a single time. The chain uses TRBV25-1 and TRBJ2-1; 7 bases match TRBD1. In germline, CDR1 is MGHDK, CDR2 SYGVNS. There are 15 residues in the CDR3. The V segment lost 7 bases and the J segment 5 bases; nucleotides outside the gene matches: 11. CDR3 sequence: CASTGGTGTDNEQFF. DNA of the CDR3: TGTGCCAGCACTGGGGGAACCGGGACAGACAATGAGCAGTTCTTC.

The chain employs TRBV7-2 and TRBJ1-1; TRBD1 matches at 9 bases. Trimming removed 6 bases from V and 3 bases from J; junction bases left unmatched: 8. Germline V gives CDR1 SGHTA, CDR2 FQGNSA. The CDR3 has 15 amino acids. The CDR3 loop reads CASRLNRDRDTEAFF. CDR3 nucleotides: TGTGCCAGCAGATTAAACCGGGACAGGGACACTGAAGCTTTCTTT.

V and J are TRBV28 and TRBJ1-2; 10 bases fit TRBD1. Germline lookup yields CDR1 MDHEN and CDR2 SYDVKM. The CDR3 has 14 amino acids. The junction had 10 bases not matched to a gene; V was cut back by 10 bases and J by 5 bases. DNA of the CDR3: TGTGCCACCCTCCGGGACAGGGGCTTGTATGGCTACACCTTC. It translates to CATLRDRGLYGYTF.

CDR3 coding DNA: TGTGCCAGCAAACGTGATCCTTGGGCAGGGGAGTATCAGCCCCAGCATTTT. Its translation is CASKRDPWAGEYQPQHF. The gene calls are TRBV5-5 and TRBJ1-5; tentative D call: TRBD1 (6 bases). V was trimmed by 6 bases and J by 5 bases, leaving 24 bases between them. The germline V gene encodes CDR1 SGHKS and CDR2 YYEKEE (reference sequence). This CDR3 region has 17 residues.

This sequence joins TRBV6-5 and TRBJ1-2; D might be TRBD1 (5 bases). Trimming shortened V by 10 bases and J by 4 bases, and 16 bases separated the two germline ends. CDR3 length: 13 amino acids. CDR1 is MNHEY and CDR2 is SVGAGI in the germline V gene. The CDR3, as DNA: TGTGCCACCATTCCGGGGCCGACCTATGGCTACACCTTC. Its protein is CATIPGPTYGYTF.

The V gene is TRBV6-4, the J gene TRBJ2-3, with 7 bases that match TRBD2. V lost 6 bases, J lost 4 bases, and 7 bases stayed unmatched. The germline V gene encodes CDR1 MRHNA and CDR2 SNTAGT. The CDR3 spans 14 residues. This CDR3 reads CASSRDYSSDTQYF. The DNA for the CDR3 is TGTGCCAGCAGCAGGGACTACTCATCAGATACGCAGTATTTT.